Listed below are T cell receptor beta chains from one sample, sequenced in a study of immune characterization of retroperitoneal liposarcoma. TCRdb reanalysed the PCR reads using MiXCR and keeps one entry per CDR3 protein. This table holds roughly 11,000 distinct CDR3 sequences, 22% found once. The sample comprised blood. Receptors were obtained from a female donor with retroperitoneal liposarcoma. The CDR3 runs from the conserved cysteine through the conserved F or W. Each record gives: J gene, V gene, CDR3 length, clone size, D gene, CDR3 protein, CDR3 DNA. A D gene is named only where the DNA matches it firmly. Where a row states a size, it is once, few, many or the class of an expanded clone; other rows omit it.

j_gene: TRBJ2-1
v_gene: TRBV6-4
len: 15
abundance: -
d_gene: TRBD2
CDR3aa: CASGKEAGGNNEQFF
CDR3nt: TGTGCCAGCGGAAAAGAAGCGGGAGGAAACAATGAGCAGTTCTTC

j_gene: TRBJ2-3
v_gene: TRBV19
len: 14
abundance: -
d_gene: TRBD2
CDR3aa: CASSTSGRTDTQYF
CDR3nt: TGTGCCAGCTCGACTAGCGGGAGGACAGATACGCAGTATTTT

j_gene: TRBJ2-7
v_gene: TRBV11-1
len: 12
abundance: few
d_gene: -
CDR3aa: CASSLGGTQQYF
CDR3nt: TGTGCCAGCAGCTTAGGAGGGACGCAGCAGTACTTC

j_gene: TRBJ2-5
v_gene: TRBV6-6
len: 12
abundance: -
d_gene: -
CDR3aa: CASSPGAETQYF
CDR3nt: TGTGCCAGCAGCCCCGGCGCGGAGACCCAGTACTTC

j_gene: TRBJ2-7
v_gene: TRBV11-1
len: 14
abundance: medium-sized
d_gene: -
CDR3aa: CASRPDRRVDEQYF
CDR3nt: TGTGCCAGCAGGCCCGATAGAAGGGTCGACGAGCAGTACTTC

j_gene: TRBJ2-7
v_gene: TRBV28
len: 16
abundance: -
d_gene: -
CDR3aa: CASSPQYRQGGYEQYF
CDR3nt: TGTGCCAGCAGTCCCCAGTATAGGCAGGGTGGGTACGAGCAGTACTTC

j_gene: TRBJ2-3
v_gene: TRBV6-1
len: 12
abundance: -
d_gene: -
CDR3aa: CASRDGPDTQYF
CDR3nt: TGTGCCAGCAGGGACGGGCCAGATACGCAGTATTTT

j_gene: TRBJ2-5
v_gene: TRBV11-3
len: 18
abundance: few
d_gene: TRBD2
CDR3aa: CASSRTGRLAGLRETQYF
CDR3nt: TGTGCCAGCAGCCGCACCGGGAGACTAGCGGGACTAAGGGAGACCCAGTACTTC

j_gene: TRBJ2-3
v_gene: TRBV7-9
len: 12
abundance: -
d_gene: -
CDR3aa: CASSFDEDTQYF
CDR3nt: TGTGCCAGCAGCTTCGACGAAGATACGCAGTATTTT

j_gene: TRBJ2-1
v_gene: TRBV6-1
len: 13
abundance: many
d_gene: TRBD2
CDR3aa: CASRLAVWSEQFF
CDR3nt: TGTGCCAGCAGGCTAGCGGTGTGGAGTGAGCAGTTCTTC

j_gene: TRBJ1-2
v_gene: TRBV27
len: 12
abundance: few
d_gene: -
CDR3aa: CASRPGVGGYTF
CDR3nt: TGTGCCAGCAGACCTGGGGTGGGTGGCTACACCTTC

j_gene: TRBJ1-2
v_gene: TRBV6-1
len: 14
abundance: medium-sized
d_gene: -
CDR3aa: CASQGPAQNYGYTF
CDR3nt: TGTGCCAGCCAAGGACCTGCTCAGAACTATGGCTACACCTTC

j_gene: TRBJ1-5
v_gene: TRBV12-3/TRBV12-4
len: 14
abundance: -
d_gene: TRBD1
CDR3aa: CASRLTGDNQPQHF
CDR3nt: TGTGCCAGCAGATTGACAGGGGACAATCAGCCCCAGCATTTT

j_gene: TRBJ2-1
v_gene: TRBV6-1
len: 16
abundance: few
d_gene: TRBD1
CDR3aa: CASSDPRDRGEETQFF
CDR3nt: TGTGCCAGCAGTGACCCGAGGGACAGGGGGGAAGAGACCCAGTTCTTC

j_gene: TRBJ2-1
v_gene: TRBV12-3/TRBV12-4
len: 17
abundance: medium-sized
d_gene: TRBD2
CDR3aa: CASSLAPQRETFNEQFF
CDR3nt: TGTGCCAGCAGTTTAGCCCCCCAGCGGGAGACATTCAATGAGCAGTTCTTC

j_gene: TRBJ2-5
v_gene: TRBV12-5
len: 13
abundance: medium-sized
d_gene: -
CDR3aa: CASRGQTQETQYF
CDR3nt: TGTGCTAGCCGAGGACAGACCCAAGAGACCCAGTACTTC

j_gene: TRBJ1-1
v_gene: TRBV27
len: 18
abundance: few
d_gene: -
CDR3aa: CASSLVNAYGGPNTEAFF
CDR3nt: TGTGCCAGCAGTTTAGTGAATGCCTACGGGGGACCGAACACTGAAGCTTTCTTT

j_gene: TRBJ2-1
v_gene: TRBV6-1
len: 15
abundance: large
d_gene: -
CDR3aa: CASSEEWQSYNEQFF
CDR3nt: TGTGCCAGCAGTGAAGAGTGGCAGTCCTACAATGAGCAGTTCTTC

j_gene: TRBJ2-7
v_gene: TRBV24-1
len: 12
abundance: -
d_gene: -
CDR3aa: CATSDFRLEQYF
CDR3nt: TGTGCCACCAGTGATTTCCGACTTGAGCAGTACTTC

j_gene: TRBJ1-3
v_gene: TRBV27
len: 15
abundance: -
d_gene: TRBD1
CDR3aa: CASSQGQGYGNTIYF
CDR3nt: TGTGCCAGCAGCCAGGGACAGGGCTATGGAAACACCATATATTTT

j_gene: TRBJ2-5
v_gene: TRBV27
len: 14
abundance: many
d_gene: -
CDR3aa: CASSPDYPGETQYF
CDR3nt: TGTGCCAGCAGCCCGGACTACCCGGGGGAGACCCAGTACTTC

j_gene: TRBJ2-6
v_gene: TRBV4-1
len: 16
abundance: -
d_gene: -
CDR3aa: CASSQVRGTGANVLTF
CDR3nt: TGCGCCAGCAGCCAAGTAAGGGGAACTGGGGCCAACGTCCTGACTTTC

j_gene: TRBJ1-1
v_gene: TRBV6-1
len: 13
abundance: -
d_gene: -
CDR3aa: CASSEFKNTEAFF
CDR3nt: TGTGCCAGCAGTGAATTCAAGAACACTGAAGCTTTCTTT

j_gene: TRBJ2-7
v_gene: TRBV12-3/TRBV12-4
len: 18
abundance: many
d_gene: TRBD2
CDR3aa: CASSLTLGTSGRAYEQYF
CDR3nt: TGTGCCAGCAGTTTGACCCTCGGGACTAGCGGGAGGGCCTACGAGCAGTACTTC

j_gene: TRBJ2-7
v_gene: TRBV6-1
len: 14
abundance: -
d_gene: -
CDR3aa: CASSEWRQDDEQYF
CDR3nt: TGTGCCAGCAGTGAATGGAGACAAGACGACGAGCAGTACTTC

j_gene: TRBJ2-3
v_gene: TRBV5-1
len: 14
abundance: -
d_gene: TRBD2
CDR3aa: CASSLFSGSGTQYF
CDR3nt: TGCGCCAGCAGCTTGTTTAGCGGGAGTGGTACGCAGTATTTT

j_gene: TRBJ2-1
v_gene: TRBV6-4
len: 14
abundance: -
d_gene: -
CDR3aa: CASSAGDSYNGQFF
CDR3nt: TGTGCCAGCAGTGCGGGAGACTCCTACAATGGGCAGTTCTTC